This T cell receptor beta chain is from a study of blood T cells in healthy people across ages. Study observations and caveats: More naive CD4+ cells and higher diversity marked long-lived donors relative to aged donors.

Using a J-beta primer mix together with a sample-barcoded 5' primer, a second PCR was run for about 7 to 12 cycles. Each cDNA molecule received a tag from a template-switch adaptor that had 12 random nucleotides. A single record per CDR3 protein comes from TCRdb applying MiXCR to the 5' RACE reads. The sample records some 760,000 distinct CDR3 sequences, about 25% being singletons. Trimming left V 5 bases short and J 6 bases short, with 17 bases between. The CDR3 is made up of 14 amino acids. On this clonotype itself: As yet, its antigen is unknown.

This same sample was also taken into another study, of T cells of mothers and their children.

The clonotype was recovered from a boy aged 5-17 years in good health. The chain is built from TRBV12-3 or TRBV12-4 and TRBJ2-7; possibly TRBD2 for D (5 bases). The sequenced material came from blood. CDR3 coding DNA: TGTGCCAGCAGTCCTAGCCTGTACGAGGGCGAGCAGTACTTC. This codes for CASSPSLYEGEQYF.